Presented here are 26 T cell receptor beta chains from one specimen sequenced in a study of T cell responses to AZD1222 COVID-19 vaccine. Using immunoSEQ multiplex PCR, the repertoire was profiled, and TCRdb retains in-frame clones only, with some absent. The sample has roughly 40,000 clones; roughly 91% are singletons. Source: peripheral blood, taken 28 days after the second AZD1222 dose. The receptors come from an adult who received the AZD1222 COVID-19 vaccine.

The V call is TRBV7-2, the J call TRBJ2-7; 7 nucleotides line up with TRBD1. The length of the CDR3 is 15 residues. Per germline, CDR1 SGHTA and CDR2 FQGNSA. J was trimmed by 3 bases and V by 4 bases; bases with no gene match: 9. The CDR3, as DNA: TGTGCCAGCAGCTATGTGGGACAGAGGAACTACGAGCAGTACTTC. As protein: CASSYVGQRNYEQYF.

CDR3 nucleotides: TGTGCCAGCAGCTTAAGCGGGACGGACTACGAGCAGTACTTC. Protein: CASSLSGTDYEQYF. The chain combines TRBV9 with TRBJ2-7; 7 bases align to TRBD2. V trimming: 4 bases; J trimming: 3 bases; junction bases outside the gene matches: 7. Germline assignment: CDR1 SGDLS and CDR2 YYNGEE. CDR3 length equals 14 residues.

CDR3 sequence: CASSSGLNTGELFF. CDR3 nucleotide sequence: TGTGCCAGCAGCTCCGGACTAAACACCGGGGAGCTGTTTTTT. This chain joins TRBV5-6 and TRBJ2-2; perhaps TRBD2 as D (6 bases). The CDR3 contains 14 residues. CDR1 and CDR2 (germline): SGHDT, YYEEEE. V was pared by 3 bases and J by 2 bases, with 8 bases between. Full variable domain (remainder filled in from reference TRBV5-6 and TRBJ2-2): DAGVTQSPTHLIKTRGQQVTLRCSPKSGHDTVSWYQQALGQGPQFIFQYYEEEERQRGNFPDRFSGHQFPNYSSELNVNALLLGDSALYLCASSSGLNTGELFFGEGSRLTVL.

The chain uses TRBV9 and TRBJ1-3, with 9 bases lining up with TRBD1. The CDR3 has 16 residues. The V gene end was trimmed by 3 bases and the J gene end by 4 bases; junction bases not matched to a gene: 8. CDR1 SGDLS and CDR2 YYNGEE come from the germline V gene. CDR3 coding DNA: TGTGCCAGCAGCGCACTTACAGGGGGCTTCGGAAACACCATATATTTT. This encodes CASSALTGGFGNTIYF.

This clone was seen more than once but under ten times. The V call is TRBV7-8, the J call TRBJ2-7; 9 bases align to TRBD1. The V segment lost 2 bases and the J segment 0 bases; nucleotides outside the gene matches: 5. The CDR3 is 16 residues long. Germline values: CDR1 SGHVS, CDR2 FQNEAQ. In DNA, the CDR3 is TGTGCCAGCAGCTTACACAGGGGGCTGAACTCCTACGAGCAGTACTTC. This encodes CASSLHRGLNSYEQYF.

The chain recombines TRBV7-9 with TRBJ2-1, with 9 positions matching TRBD2. V lost 5 bases and J lost 6; bases outside the gene matches: 5. CDR1 is SEHNR and CDR2 is FQNEAQ in the germline V gene (reference sequence). The CDR3 extends over 14 amino acids. CDR3 residues: CASSLGTSSNEQFF. The CDR3 DNA reads as TGTGCCAGCAGCCTCGGGACTAGCAGCAATGAGCAGTTCTTC. The entire variable domain, with the rest obtained from reference TRBV7-9 and TRBJ2-1, is as follows: DTGVSQNPRHKITKRGQNVTFRCDPISEHNRLYWYRQTLGQGPEFLTYFQNEAQLEKSRLLSDRFSAERPKGSFSTLEIQRTEQGDSAMYLCASSLGTSSNEQFFGPGTRLTVL.

The J gene is TRBJ2-3, the V gene TRBV27, with D maybe TRBD1 (6 bases). V dropped 6 bases and J dropped 4 bases, with 20 bases sitting between them. Germline V lookup: CDR1 MNHEY, CDR2 SMNVEV (reference sequence). CDR3 length equals 16 residues. The chain's CDR3 is CASSPSQGRKADTQYF. The CDR3 DNA reads TGTGCCAGCAGCCCGTCTCAGGGGCGCAAAGCAGATACGCAGTATTTT.

The rearrangement links TRBV6-5 to TRBJ2-7, with 8 bases lining up with TRBD2. With V trimmed by 8 bases and J by 0 bases, 9 bases remained unmatched. In germline, CDR1 is MNHEY, CDR2 SVGAGI. The CDR3 runs 15 residues. The chain's CDR3 is CASRIAGTGSYEQYF. CDR3 sequence (DNA): TGTGCCAGCCGAATAGCGGGGACCGGCTCCTACGAGCAGTACTTC.

This sequence joins TRBV2 and TRBJ1-6; 7 nucleotides match TRBD1. V was clipped by 5 bases and J by 6 bases; unmatched bases: 7. CDR3 length equals 15 residues. The germline V gene has CDR1 SNHLY and CDR2 FYNNEI. CDR3 loop: CASSPRAGGNSPLHF. CDR3 nucleotides: TGTGCCAGCAGTCCCCGAGCAGGGGGTAATTCACCCCTCCACTTT.

The chain couples TRBV7-9 to TRBJ2-7; no firm D call. Germline V lookup: CDR1 SEHNR, CDR2 FQNEAQ (reference sequence). V was clipped by 5 bases and J by 2 bases, with 16 bases between them. There are 15 residues in the CDR3. The CDR3 spells CASSTNVGAAYEQYF. In DNA form, the CDR3 reads TGTGCCAGCAGCACTAACGTAGGTGCCGCCTACGAGCAGTACTTC. The full variable domain, in which reference TRBV7-9 and TRBJ2-7 provide the parts outside the CDR3, is DTGVSQNPRHKITKRGQNVTFRCDPISEHNRLYWYRQTLGQGPEFLTYFQNEAQLEKSRLLSDRFSAERPKGSFSTLEIQRTEQGDSAMYLCASSTNVGAAYEQYFGPGTRLTVT.

This rearrangement joins TRBV7-8 to TRBJ1-5; tentatively, D is TRBD1 (6 bases). V lost 7 bases, J lost 3 bases, and 10 bases lay in between. Germline-derived CDR1 and CDR2 are SGHVS and FQNEAQ. The length of the CDR3 is 13 residues. The CDR3 DNA is TGTGCCAGCACCCAGGGGTACAATCAGCCCCAGCATTTT. Amino acid sequence: CASTQGYNQPQHF. The variable domain in full, completed from reference TRBV7-8 and TRBJ1-5, reads GAGVSQSPRYKVAKRGQDVALRCDPISGHVSLFWYQQALGQGPEFLTYFQNEAQLDKSGLPSDRFFAERPEGSVSTLKIQRTQQEDSAVYLCASTQGYNQPQHFGDGTRLSIL.

This clone appeared a single time. This rearrangement joins TRBV21-1 to TRBJ2-2; TRBD2 was called by the table and not checked on the DNA. TRBV21-1 is tagged as a pseudogene. The CDR3 totals 22 residues. This CDR3 reads CASSKVYSGGGRDRWETGELFF. In DNA, the CDR3 is TGTGCCAGCAGCAAAGTGTACTCCGGGGGGGGACGGGACCGCTGGGAGACCGGGGAGCTGTTTTTT.

The chain links TRBV6-5 to TRBJ1-5; possibly TRBD1 for D (6 bases). This CDR3 has 15 residues. V was shortened by 4 bases and J by 8 bases, with 18 bases between the two germline ends. Germline values: CDR1 MNHEY, CDR2 SVGAGI. The chain's CDR3 is CASSSPRDRIKPQHF. CDR3 nucleotides: TGTGCCAGCAGTTCTCCCCGCGACAGGATTAAGCCCCAGCATTTT.

The rearrangement joins TRBV6-5 to TRBJ1-4; D gene uncertain. Germline CDR1 MNHEY, CDR2 SVGAGI. V gave up 4 bases and J gave up 10 bases, with 22 bases separating them. The CDR3 has 16 amino acids. The CDR3 sequence is CASSSPRPSSSGKLFF. CDR3 sequence (DNA): TGTGCCAGCAGTTCCCCTCGCCCGTCGTCATCGGGAAAACTGTTTTTT.

With respect to this clone: At one of its ends the junction is not consistent with the germline gene, which may arise from a read error. The chain joins TRBV10-1 to TRBJ2-2; D gene uncertain. Germline V gene sequence: CDR1 WNHNN, CDR2 SYGVQD (reference sequence). This CDR3 contains 13 residues. CDR3 nucleotide sequence: TGCGCCACCAGTTCGAAGGGCGCCGGGGAGCTGTTTTTT. This encodes CATSSKGAGELFF.

V and J are TRBV10-3 and TRBJ2-5; 9 nucleotides match TRBD1. Germline CDR1 is ENHRY and CDR2 is SYGVKD. This CDR3 contains 16 residues. The trim removed 4 bases at V and 5 bases at J, leaving 11 bases unmatched. The CDR3 region is CAISAPPGQGGETQYF. DNA for the CDR3: TGTGCCATCAGTGCCCCCCCGGGACAGGGAGGGGAGACCCAGTACTTC.

The V gene is TRBV3-1 (or the pseudogene TRBV3-2), the J gene TRBJ1-4; D possibly corresponds to TRBD1 (5 bases). The CDR3 extends over 14 amino acids. Trimming took off 5 bases at V and 2 bases at J, with 9 bases between the two ends. Germline V lookup: CDR1 LGHDT, CDR2 YNNKEL (reference sequence). The CDR3 region has the DNA TGTGCCAGCAGCAGAGGGGCCACTAATGAAAAACTGTTTTTT. This sequence encodes CASSRGATNEKLFF.

The chain couples TRBV5-4 to TRBJ1-2, with D perhaps TRBD1 (5 bases). CDR1 is SGHNT and CDR2 is YYREEE in the germline V gene (reference sequence). Trimming removed 4 bases at V and 3 bases at J, with 13 bases between. The CDR3 length is 14 residues. CDR3 sequence reads: CASSVPQGYYGYTF. CDR3 DNA: TGTGCCAGCAGCGTGCCTCAGGGCTACTATGGCTACACCTTC.

The chain has TRBV12-3 or TRBV12-4 and TRBJ1-1; D unclear. V was pared by 7 bases and J by 4 bases, with 7 bases between. This CDR3 spans 11 amino acids. The CDR3 loop is CASIRSTEAFF. CDR3 DNA: TGTGCCAGCATCCGGTCCACTGAAGCTTTCTTT.

The CDR3 region has the DNA TGTGCCTGGAGTATAACGGCTTCTCCTAACTATGGCTACACCTTC. Amino acids: CAWSITASPNYGYTF. The chain combines TRBV30 with TRBJ1-2; no reliable D call. Germline loops: CDR1 GTSNPN, CDR2 SVGIG (reference sequence). The CDR3 is made up of 15 amino acids. V was shortened by 2 bases and J by 0 bases, with 13 bases between the two germline ends.

The genes are TRBV5-4 and TRBJ2-7; D is unresolved. Trimming cost V 0 bases and J 4 bases, with 11 bases left between them. The CDR3 loop spans 14 amino acids. Looked up from germline, CDR1 is SGHNT and CDR2 is YYREEE (reference sequence). DNA for the CDR3: TGTGCCAGCAGCTTGGCCGGCCCCGTATACGAGCAGTACTTC. This gives the protein CASSLAGPVYEQYF. The full variable domain, with the rest looked up from reference TRBV5-4 and TRBJ2-7, is ETGVTQSPTHLIKTRGQQVTLRCSSQSGHNTVSWYQQALGQGPQFIFQYYREEENGRGNFPPRFSGLQFPNYSSELNVNALELDDSALYLCASSLAGPVYEQYFGPGTRLTVT.

CDR3 protein: CASSLGQGGPGELFF. The CDR3 DNA is TGTGCCAGCAGCCTGGGACAGGGTGGTCCCGGGGAGCTGTTTTTT. The chain has TRBV5-8 and TRBJ2-2; 9 bases are a match to TRBD1. Germline V CDR1 and CDR2: SGHTS, YDEGEE. Unmatched junction bases numbered 7, after V lost 4 bases and J lost 6 bases. The CDR3 covers 15 residues.

The V call is TRBV5-4, the J call TRBJ2-7; 9 positions match TRBD2. Germline V lookup: CDR1 SGHNT, CDR2 YYREEE (reference sequence). The CDR3 contains 18 residues. The trim removed 4 bases at V and 0 bases at J, leaving 14 bases unmatched. CDR3 sequence: CASSLGSGGTYLSYEQYF. The CDR3 nucleotides read TGTGCCAGCAGCCTAGGTAGCGGGGGAACCTACCTCTCCTACGAGCAGTACTTC.

The chain recombines TRBV30 with TRBJ1-1; no reliable D call. This CDR3 region has 13 residues. Germline assignment: CDR1 GTSNPN and CDR2 SVGIG (reference sequence). Trimming took 4 bases from V and 1 from J, leaving 10 bases between them. CDR3 sequence: CAWTQEGNTEAFF. CDR3 sequence (DNA): TGTGCCTGGACGCAAGAAGGGAACACTGAAGCTTTCTTT.

The V gene is TRBV10-2, the J gene TRBJ1-6; D possibly corresponds to TRBD1 (6 bases). The V end lost 2 bases, the J end lost 10 bases, and 12 bases lay between the germline ends. This CDR3 has 14 residues. CDR1 WSHSY and CDR2 SAAADI come from the germline V gene. CDR3 in amino acids: CASSEMTGLSPLHF. The CDR3 DNA is TGCGCCAGCAGTGAGATGACAGGCTTGTCACCCCTCCACTTT.

J is TRBJ2-1 and V is TRBV15; TRBD2 matches 9 bases. The length of the CDR3 is 18 residues. The germline CDR1 and CDR2 sequences are LNHNV and YYDKDF (reference sequence). Trimming cost V 0 bases and J 7 bases; bases outside gene matches: 13. CDR3 loop: CATSREILAGGLGNEQFF. In nucleotides, the CDR3 is TGTGCCACCAGCAGAGAAATACTAGCGGGCGGCCTGGGAAATGAGCAGTTCTTC. Full variable domain (outside the CDR3, taken from reference TRBV15 and TRBJ2-1): DAMVIQNPRYQVTQFGKPVTLSCSQTLNHNVMYWYQQKSSQAPKLLFHYYDKDFNNEADTPDNFQSRRPNTSFCFLDIRSPGLGDTAMYLCATSREILAGGLGNEQFFGPGTRLTVL.